These 17 T cell receptor beta chains came from one sample sequenced in a study of blood T cells in healthy people across ages. Through a sample-barcoded 5' primer and a J-beta primer mix, a second PCR was run for roughly 7 to 12 cycles. TCRdb called the 5' RACE reads again in MiXCR, with one record for every CDR3 protein. This sample has 750,000 to 950,000 distinct CDR3 sequences, with roughly 24% found just once. This sample also belongs to another study, concerning T cells of mothers and their children.

Sequencing used blood. The receptors were gathered from a boy aged 5-17 years in good health.

This clonotype was detected a few times. The chain is built from TRBV29-1 and TRBJ2-1; D not resolved. This CDR3 region has 11 residues. V was pared by 4 bases and J by 4 bases, with 5 bases between. Germline V CDR1 and CDR2: SQVTM, ANQGSEA. The CDR3 region has the DNA TGCAGCGTTGGAAAATACAATGAGCAGTTCTTC. Encoded protein: CSVGKYNEQFF.

The genes are TRBV20-1 and TRBJ2-5; D is undetermined. The J call may be faulty, since TRBJ2-1 better matches the DNA end. This CDR3 region has 12 residues. Germline V gives CDR1 DFQATT, CDR2 SNEGSKA (reference sequence). The CDR3 sequence: CSARSPLGGQFF. CDR3 coding DNA: TGCAGTGCTAGATCCCCGTTAGGTGGGCAGTTCTTC.

This clonotype occurred once. This sequence joins TRBV29-1 and TRBJ1-1, with 8 bases matching TRBD1. CDR3 length: 18 amino acids. J lost 3 bases, V lost 5 bases, and 20 bases had no gene match. Germline CDR1 is SQVTM and CDR2 is ANQGSEA. The CDR3 nucleotides read TGCAGCGTTCCCAATTACGGGTTTCGGGACAGGTGGGACACTGAAGCTTTCTTT. This codes for CSVPNYGFRDRWDTEAFF. Variable domain in full (rest from reference TRBV29-1 and TRBJ1-1): SAVISQKPSRDICQRGTSLTIQCQVDSQVTMMFWYRQQPGQSLTLIATANQGSEATYESGFVIDKFPISRPNLTFSTLTVSNMSPEDSSIYLCSVPNYGFRDRWDTEAFFGQGTRLTVV.

This clonotype was seen a single time. This sequence joins TRBV12-3 or TRBV12-4 and TRBJ2-5; D not certain. The DNA end is a closer match to TRBJ2-7, so the J assignment may be wrong. This CDR3 is built from 13 residues. CDR3 sequence reads: CASSLEKAYEQYF. The CDR3 bases are TGTGCCAGCAGCCTAGAGAAAGCATACGAGCAGTACTTC.

Worth noting for this clonotype: This CDR3 is missing its conserved last phenylalanine or tryptophan, likely due to a read error. This sequence joins TRBV7-2 and TRBJ2-4, with a tentative D call TRBD1 (5 bases). Germline V gene sequence: CDR1 SGHTA, CDR2 FQGNSA. Trimming removed 4 bases at V and 0 bases at J, with 16 bases between. This CDR3 comprises 17 residues. The CDR3 sequence is CASSSFGRVRAKNIQYL. The CDR3 DNA follows: TGTGCCAGCAGCTCTTTTGGCAGGGTTCGAGCCAAAAACATTCAGTACCTC.

The J gene is TRBJ2-5, the V gene TRBV5-1; unclear D gene. The CDR3 sequence is 15 residues long. V was pared by 1 base and J by 2 bases, with 12 bases between. Germline V gene lookup returns CDR1 SGHRS and CDR2 YFSETQ. In DNA form, the CDR3 reads TGCGCCAGCAGCTTGCGAGGAGAGGTACAAGAGACCCAGTACTTC. This codes for CASSLRGEVQETQYF.

J is TRBJ2-3 and V is TRBV12-3 or TRBV12-4; the match to TRBD2 covers 8 bases. Trimming removed 3 bases from V and 5 bases from J; junction bases left unmatched: 7. The CDR3 consists of 15 residues. The CDR3: CASSFSGVAVDTQYF. Written as DNA, the CDR3 is TGTGCCAGCAGTTTTAGCGGGGTGGCCGTAGATACGCAGTATTTT.

This clonotype was detected a few times. The chain couples TRBV10-3 to TRBJ2-2; unclear D gene. Germline lookup yields CDR1 ENHRY and CDR2 SYGVKD. Trimming pared 7 bases from V and 4 bases from J, leaving 22 bases between. The CDR3 runs to 17 residues. The CDR3 nucleotides are TGTGCCATCAAAAAAGGAGACGTCCAAGGCAGCACCGGGGAGCTGTTTTTT. This encodes CAIKKGDVQGSTGELFF.

V usage is TRBV7-2 and J usage is TRBJ2-5, with 8 bases identical to TRBD2. The CDR3 runs to 18 residues. CDR1 SGHTA and CDR2 FQGNSA come from the germline V gene. V shed 5 bases and J 6 bases; nucleotides not matched to a gene: 20. This CDR3 is CASSQSGGLAGIPKTQYF. Here the CDR3 DNA reads TGTGCCAGCAGCCAAAGTGGGGGGCTAGCGGGCATCCCGAAGACCCAGTACTTC.

This clonotype was seen more than once but under ten times. The chain uses TRBV7-2 and TRBJ2-5, with 7 positions matching TRBD2. The DNA end is more similar to TRBJ2-1, so the J call may be wrong. Germline lookup yields CDR1 SGHTA and CDR2 FQGNSA. The CDR3 sequence is 15 residues long. The DNA for the CDR3 is TGTGCCAGCAGCTACTCAGTTCGGGGGGATAATGAGCAGTTCTTC. The encoded protein is CASSYSVRGDNEQFF.

A few counts support this clonotype. The CDR3 DNA reads TGCGCCAGCAGCCAGACCCCCGGGACAGGGTTTTATGGCTACACCTTC. This encodes CASSQTPGTGFYGYTF. The rearrangement uses TRBV4-1 and TRBJ1-2, with TRBD1 matching over 9 bases. The trim removed 3 bases at V and 5 bases at J, leaving 10 bases unmatched. The CDR3 totals 16 residues. Germline V lookup: CDR1 MGHRA, CDR2 YSYEKL.

This clonotype was recorded a few times. The chain couples TRBV3-1 to TRBJ2-1; TRBD1 or TRBD2 may be the D gene (5 bases each). Trimming removed 1 base at V and 1 base at J, with 8 bases between. Germline CDR1 reads LGHDT; CDR2 reads YNNKEL (reference sequence). The CDR3 is 15 residues long. As DNA, the CDR3 is TGTGCCAGCAGCCAAGGAGGGGCTTCCTACAATGAGCAGTTCTTC. Protein: CASSQGGASYNEQFF.

The table lists this clonotype with a few counts. This rearrangement joins TRBV19 to TRBJ1-2; no clear D. Germline-derived CDR1 and CDR2 are LNHDA and SQIVND (reference sequence). The CDR3 covers 12 residues. Trimming cost V 6 bases and J 4 bases, with 9 bases left between them. CDR3 sequence (DNA): TGTGCCAGTAGGGCAGGAACCTATGGCTACACCTTC. The encoded protein is CASRAGTYGYTF.

This clonotype was counted at least ten times. The genes are TRBV7-3 and TRBJ2-5, with 11 bases that match TRBD2. Germline lookup yields CDR1 SGHTA and CDR2 FQGTGA. Trimming at V came to 4 bases and at J to 5 bases, leaving 6 bases not matched to a gene. The CDR3 contains 15 residues. CDR3 amino acids: CASSSSSGGSETQYF. As DNA, the CDR3 is TGTGCCAGCAGCTCCTCTAGCGGGGGGTCGGAGACCCAGTACTTC.

V is TRBV29-1 and J is TRBJ2-5; 9 positions match TRBD1. V dropped 4 bases and J dropped 0; count of bases not matched to a gene: 9. This CDR3 is built from 16 residues. CDR1 is SQVTM and CDR2 is ANQGSEA in the germline V gene. The CDR3 spells CSVVTQGARHQETQYF. For the CDR3, the DNA is TGCAGCGTTGTTACACAGGGGGCGCGACACCAAGAGACCCAGTACTTC.

There are a few counts of this clonotype. This chain links TRBV5-1 with TRBJ2-6; 9 bases are shared with TRBD1. J was trimmed by 8 bases and V by 0 bases; bases with no gene match: 3. The CDR3 consists of 15 residues. Germline V CDR1 and CDR2: SGHRS, YFSETQ. This chain's CDR3 is CASSLGGTGPNVLTF. As DNA, the CDR3 is TGCGCCAGCAGCTTGGGAGGGACAGGGCCCAACGTCCTGACTTTC. Full variable domain (remainder filled in from reference TRBV5-1 and TRBJ2-6): KAGVTQTPRYLIKTRGQQVTLSCSPISGHRSVSWYQQTPGQGLQFLFEYFSETQRNKGNFPGRFSGRQFSNSRSEMNVSTLELGDSALYLCASSLGGTGPNVLTFGAGSRLTVL.

The V and J genes are TRBV18 and TRBJ2-5, with D tentatively TRBD2 (6 bases). This CDR3 has 15 residues. The V end was cut by 4 bases, the J end by 1 base, with 13 bases between. Germline V gene sequence: CDR1 KGHSH, CDR2 LQKENI. The CDR3 coding sequence is TGTGCCAGCTCACTACTAGCCGTGGGCCAAGAGACCCAGTACTTC. Protein product: CASSLLAVGQETQYF.